This T cell receptor beta chain derives from a study of Graves' ophthalmopathy and Graves' hyperthyroidism. The CDR3 is 15 amino acids. After removal of 4 bases from V and 6 bases from J, the junction contained 6 bases not matched to a gene. The germline CDR1 and CDR2 sequences are MNHEY and SMNVEV (reference sequence). Orbital computed tomography and thyroid ultrasound, along with TRAb, serum thyroxine and clinical symptoms, underpinned diagnosis. Notes on the study in general: For predicting ophthalmopathy progression, the model had 55% to 71% sensitivity and around 72% specificity. Stable hyperthyroidism and ophthalmopathy were told apart by a 13-signature model, which achieved about 88% sensitivity and 81.08% specificity. Most clonotypes expanded in thyroid above 0.001 frequency were present in blood too.

For repertoire sequencing, the TCR beta CDR3 regions were amplified from RNA transcripts. The first round was an RT-PCR with HTBI primers, and the second round was a multiplex PCR. TCRdb re-called the multiplex PCR reads with MiXCR, one entry per CDR3 protein. The sample yields around 470,000 distinct CDR3 sequences, roughly an eighth seen once. As regards this clonotype: Its antigen is as yet unknown.

The chain links TRBV27 to TRBJ2-2; 9 positions agree with TRBD2. This receptor was identified in a woman under 40 with Graves' ophthalmopathy. Sequencing was carried out using blood. CDR3 loop: CASSSAGGPAGELFF. The CDR3 nucleotides are TGTGCCAGCAGTTCCGCGGGAGGGCCAGCCGGGGAGCTGTTTTTT.